This TCR beta chain was found in a study of T cells in Graves' hyperthyroidism and ophthalmopathy. The hyperthyroidism patients had all been newly diagnosed, and their disease duration was under 2 months. Their ages ranged from 18 to 65 years. The PBMCs were sourced from fresh peripheral blood (less than 11 ml). Researchers took RNA transcripts and amplified the TCR beta CDR3 regions from them. The TCR CDR3 first-round RT-PCR relied on the HTBI primer set. TCRdb recomputed calls from the multiplex PCR reads with MiXCR, one row per CDR3 protein. This sample has some 550,000 distinct CDR3 sequences, with around 20% found just once. This clonotype was seen only a few times. The sequence was obtained from a man in his late teens or twenties with Graves' hyperthyroidism. The sequencing sample was made of blood.

The CDR3 is CASQKYHRGGENQPQHF. The CDR3 region has the DNA TGCGCCAGCCAGAAATACCACCGGGGGGGTGAAAATCAGCCCCAGCATTTT. This sequence joins TRBV4-1 and TRBJ1-5, with D possibly matching TRBD1 (5 bases). This CDR3 spans 17 amino acids. Trimming shortened V by 8 bases and J by 4 bases, and 24 bases separated the two germline ends. Per the germline V gene, CDR1 is MGHRA and CDR2 is YSYEKL.